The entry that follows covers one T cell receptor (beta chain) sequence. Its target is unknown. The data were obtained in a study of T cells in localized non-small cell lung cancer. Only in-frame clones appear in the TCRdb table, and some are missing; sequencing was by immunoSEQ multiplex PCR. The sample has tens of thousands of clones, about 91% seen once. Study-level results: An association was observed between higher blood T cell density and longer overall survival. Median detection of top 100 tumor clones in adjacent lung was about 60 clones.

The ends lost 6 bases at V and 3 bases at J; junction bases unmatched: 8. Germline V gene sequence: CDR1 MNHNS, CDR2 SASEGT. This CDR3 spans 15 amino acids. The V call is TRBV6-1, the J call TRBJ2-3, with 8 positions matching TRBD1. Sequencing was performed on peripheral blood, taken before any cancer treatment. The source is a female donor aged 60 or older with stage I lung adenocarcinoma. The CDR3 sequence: CASRPDRGRTDTQYF. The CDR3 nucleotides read TGTGCCAGCAGGCCCGACAGGGGACGGACAGATACGCAGTATTTT.